A single sample is the source of the 22 T cell receptor beta chains below, sequenced in a study of shared clonotypes between healthy human individuals. Sequencing used immunoSEQ multiplex PCR; TCRdb keeps in-frame clones, though not all of them. Of some 2,000,000 clones listed, nearly 97% are singletons. Sequenced input: naive CD4+ T cells sorted from blood. The subset was: CD45RA+ positively selected. These receptors all come from a man aged 18 to 29 in good health.

This sequence joins TRBV5-4 and TRBJ1-2, with 9 nucleotides matching TRBD1. CDR1 and CDR2 (germline): SGHNT, YYREEE (reference sequence). The junction had 5 bases not matched to a gene; V was cut back by 3 bases and J by 5 bases. The CDR3 extends over 14 amino acids. CDR3 region: CASSYSDRGYGYTF. As DNA, the CDR3 is TGTGCCAGCAGCTACTCAGACAGGGGGTATGGCTACACCTTC.

The CDR3 region has the DNA TGTGCCAGCAGCTCCCCTGGGACCGGGGAGCTGTTTTTT. It encodes CASSSPGTGELFF. The gene calls are TRBV6-5 and TRBJ2-2, with D unresolved. Germline V gene data show CDR1 as MNHEY and CDR2 as SVGAGI. The ends were cut back, 6 bases at V and 5 bases at J, with 10 bases in the middle. The CDR3 covers 13 residues.

The chain links TRBV11-2 to TRBJ2-3; D is ambiguous. CDR1 is SGHAT, CDR2 FQNNGV, per germline. Trimming removed 7 bases from V and 3 bases from J, with 11 bases in between. The CDR3 runs to 13 residues. The CDR3 sequence: CASNWKRTDTQYF. In DNA, the CDR3 is TGTGCCAGCAACTGGAAGCGTACAGATACGCAGTATTTT.

V and J are TRBV7-2 and TRBJ2-5, with D unresolved. V was clipped by 5 bases and J by 6 bases, with 10 bases between them. The CDR3 spans 12 residues. Germline loops: CDR1 SGHTA, CDR2 FQGNSA. CDR3 region: CASSRSQKTQYF. The CDR3 DNA sequence: TGTGCCAGCAGCCGATCGCAGAAGACCCAGTACTTC.

Of note for this clone: The sample contains more than one DNA sequence encoding this CDR3. V and J are TRBV11-2 and TRBJ1-4, with 7 nucleotides matching TRBD1. Trimming cost V 3 bases and J 3 bases; bases outside gene matches: 4. The CDR3 consists of 15 residues. Germline loops: CDR1 SGHAT, CDR2 FQNNGV. The CDR3 DNA sequence: TGTGCCAGCAGCTTGGACGGGACAGCTAATGAAAAACTGTTTTTT. It translates to CASSLDGTANEKLFF.

The rearrangement uses TRBV19 and TRBJ2-1, with 9 bases identical to TRBD2. The CDR3 totals 15 residues. Trimming removed 3 bases from V and 7 bases from J; junction bases left unmatched: 7. CDR1 LNHDA and CDR2 SQIVND come from the germline V gene (reference sequence). The chain's CDR3 is CASSISSGRRNEQFF. The CDR3 DNA reads as TGTGCCAGTAGTATCAGTAGCGGGAGACGGAATGAGCAGTTCTTC.

The chain links TRBV5-1 to TRBJ2-2; D possibly corresponds to TRBD2 (6 bases). Trimming cost V 4 bases and J 7 bases, with 17 bases left between them. This CDR3 comprises 15 residues. CDR1 and CDR2 (germline): SGHRS, YFSETQ. The CDR3, as DNA: TGCGCCAGCAGCCCACTGGAGGGGACGATCGGGGAGCTGTTTTTT. This gives the protein CASSPLEGTIGELFF.

Worth noting for this clone: This same CDR3 is encoded by further DNA sequences in the sample. V and J are TRBV6-1 and TRBJ1-2; D remains ambiguous. This CDR3 is 10 amino acids long. The V gene's germline CDR1 is MNHNS and CDR2 SASEGT. V gave up 3 bases and J gave up 7 bases, with 3 bases separating them. The CDR3, as DNA: TGTGCCAGCAGTGATGGTGGCTACACCTTC. This translates into CASSDGGYTF.

The chain carries TRBV6-6 and TRBJ2-7, with D maybe TRBD2 (5 bases). V lost 6 bases, J lost 6 bases, and 15 bases lay in between. Germline assignment: CDR1 MNHNY and CDR2 SVGAGI (reference sequence). The CDR3 spans 13 residues. As DNA, the CDR3 is TGTGCCAGCAGCACCGGGGTCCGAAGCGAGCAGTACTTC. Its protein is CASSTGVRSEQYF.

The rearrangement links TRBV29-1 to TRBJ1-2; TRBD1 matches 10 bases. Germline CDR1 reads SQVTM; CDR2 reads ANQGSEA. The CDR3 is 15 residues long. Trimming removed 2 bases from V and 6 bases from J; junction bases left unmatched: 9. DNA for the CDR3: TGCAGCGTTGAAAGACCGTCAGGGACAGGGGATGGCTACACCTTC. This translates into CSVERPSGTGDGYTF.

V and J are TRBV7-3 and TRBJ1-1; D is ambiguous. The length of the CDR3 is 13 residues. With 2 bases removed from V and 5 bases from J, the gap between germline ends came to 9 bases. Germline assignment: CDR1 SGHTA and CDR2 FQGTGA. CDR3 in DNA: TGTGCCAGCAGCTTATTCGTAGATACTGAAGCTTTCTTT. This translates into CASSLFVDTEAFF. The variable domain in full, with the rest retrieved from reference TRBV7-3 and TRBJ1-1, is GAGVSQTPSNKVTEKGKYVELRCDPISGHTALYWYRQSLGQGPEFLIYFQGTGAADDSGLPNDRFFAVRPEGSVSTLKIQRTERGDSAVYLCASSLFVDTEAFFGQGTRLTVV.

With respect to this clone: Additional DNA sequences in this sample encode the identical CDR3. The V and J genes are TRBV5-4 and TRBJ2-5; 12 positions agree with TRBD1. The germline gives CDR1 SGHNT, CDR2 YYREEE (reference sequence). The CDR3 is made up of 15 amino acids. The junction had 6 bases not matched to a gene; V was cut back by 4 bases and J by 5 bases. The CDR3 DNA reads TGTGCCAGCAGCAGAGGGACAGGGGGCGTTGAGACCCAGTACTTC. The encoded protein is CASSRGTGGVETQYF. Looking up the rest from reference TRBV5-4 and TRBJ2-5 gives the full variable domain: ETGVTQSPTHLIKTRGQQVTLRCSSQSGHNTVSWYQQALGQGPQFIFQYYREEENGRGNFPPRFSGLQFPNYSSELNVNALELDDSALYLCASSRGTGGVETQYFGPGTRLLVL.

The rearrangement links TRBV5-1 to TRBJ1-5; D unresolved. CDR1 and CDR2 from the germline V gene are SGHRS and YFSETQ. The CDR3 is made up of 15 amino acids. The V and J ends lost 0 bases and 6 bases respectively, with 13 bases between them. The CDR3 region has the DNA TGCGCCAGCAGCTTGGACACCCCTCAGACTCAGCCCCAGCATTTT. As protein: CASSLDTPQTQPQHF.

The chain couples TRBV10-3 to TRBJ2-1; 7 positions match TRBD2. The V segment lost 1 base and the J segment 5 bases; nucleotides outside the gene matches: 5. Germline CDR1 is ENHRY and CDR2 is SYGVKD. This CDR3 spans 15 amino acids. The CDR3 region is CAISELAGVDNEQFF. In DNA form, the CDR3 reads TGTGCCATCAGTGAGTTGGCGGGAGTGGACAATGAGCAGTTCTTC.

The CDR3, as DNA: TGTGCCAGCAGTCCGAAGTTTACAGGGGTCACCGGGGAGCTGTTTTTT. Translation gives CASSPKFTGVTGELFF. This chain links TRBV5-4 with TRBJ2-2; TRBD1 matches at 7 bases. CDR3 length equals 16 residues. V dropped 5 bases and J dropped 4; count of bases not matched to a gene: 11. CDR1 is SGHNT, CDR2 YYREEE, per germline (reference sequence).

The CDR3: CASSRVVGTDYEQYF. The DNA for the CDR3 is TGTGCCAGCAGCCGAGTAGTAGGGACAGACTACGAGCAGTACTTC. The V call is TRBV21-1, the J call TRBJ2-7; the table's D call TRBD1 went unverified against the DNA. TRBV21-1 is marked as a pseudogene. The CDR3 has 15 amino acids.

The rearrangement uses TRBV27 and TRBJ1-4, with D hard to call. This CDR3 has 16 residues. Germline V CDR1 and CDR2: MNHEY, SMNVEV (reference sequence). V was cut by 3 bases and J by 8 bases, with 19 bases left in between. The DNA of the CDR3 is TGTGCCAGCAGTTTTGGGGTGACGACGGCGAGGGAAAAACTGTTTTTT. It encodes CASSFGVTTAREKLFF.

V is TRBV6-5 and J is TRBJ1-1; no clear D. Deletions cut 7 bases from V and 0 bases from J, with 3 bases between. CDR3 size: 11 residues. The germline V gene encodes CDR1 MNHEY and CDR2 SVGAGI. CDR3 amino acids: CASNVNTEAFF. In DNA, the CDR3 is TGTGCCAGCAACGTGAACACTGAAGCTTTCTTT.

The chain employs TRBV5-1 and TRBJ1-5; D call uncertain. V was clipped by 4 bases and J by 2 bases, with 10 bases between them. This CDR3 has 14 residues. CDR1 and CDR2 (germline): SGHRS, YFSETQ. In nucleotides, the CDR3 is TGCGCCAGCAGCCCCCACGGCGGCAATCAGCCCCAGCATTTT. Its protein product is CASSPHGGNQPQHF.

The V call is TRBV30, the J call TRBJ2-5; the D gene is possibly TRBD2 (7 bases). The CDR3 is 13 residues long. In germline, CDR1 is GTSNPN, CDR2 SVGIG (reference sequence). Trimming cost V 8 bases and J 4 bases, with 17 bases left between them. CDR3 sequence (DNA): TGTGCCGTAACCGGGGGGCTCAGAGAGACCCAGTACTTC. Its protein product is CAVTGGLRETQYF. The variable domain in full, completed from reference TRBV30 and TRBJ2-5, reads SQTIHQWPATLVQPVGSPLSLECTVEGTSNPNLYWYRQAAGRGLQLLFYSVGIGQISSEVPQNLSASRPQDRQFILSSKKLLLSDSGFYLCAVTGGLRETQYFGPGTRLLVL.

The rearrangement links TRBV5-1 to TRBJ1-1, with TRBD1 matching 7 bases. The germline CDR1 and CDR2 sequences are SGHRS and YFSETQ. The CDR3 sequence is 12 residues long. The trim removed 3 bases at V and 11 bases at J, leaving 7 bases unmatched. The CDR3 here is CASSSGTEPAFF. The CDR3 nucleotides read TGCGCCAGCAGCTCTGGGACAGAACCGGCTTTCTTT.

In regard to this clone: Different DNA sequences within this sample yield the same CDR3. V gene TRBV5-1 combines with J gene TRBJ2-5, with D possibly TRBD2 on 6 matching bases. Germline-derived CDR1 and CDR2 are SGHRS and YFSETQ. The V gene lost 0 bases and the J gene lost 7 bases, with 10 bases spanning the gap. The CDR3 is 13 residues long. The CDR3 here is CASSLAGEGTQYF. The CDR3 nucleotides read TGCGCCAGCAGCTTGGCGGGGGAAGGGACCCAGTACTTC. The whole variable domain, remainder taken from reference TRBV5-1 and TRBJ2-5, is KAGVTQTPRYLIKTRGQQVTLSCSPISGHRSVSWYQQTPGQGLQFLFEYFSETQRNKGNFPGRFSGRQFSNSRSEMNVSTLELGDSALYLCASSLAGEGTQYFGPGTRLLVL.